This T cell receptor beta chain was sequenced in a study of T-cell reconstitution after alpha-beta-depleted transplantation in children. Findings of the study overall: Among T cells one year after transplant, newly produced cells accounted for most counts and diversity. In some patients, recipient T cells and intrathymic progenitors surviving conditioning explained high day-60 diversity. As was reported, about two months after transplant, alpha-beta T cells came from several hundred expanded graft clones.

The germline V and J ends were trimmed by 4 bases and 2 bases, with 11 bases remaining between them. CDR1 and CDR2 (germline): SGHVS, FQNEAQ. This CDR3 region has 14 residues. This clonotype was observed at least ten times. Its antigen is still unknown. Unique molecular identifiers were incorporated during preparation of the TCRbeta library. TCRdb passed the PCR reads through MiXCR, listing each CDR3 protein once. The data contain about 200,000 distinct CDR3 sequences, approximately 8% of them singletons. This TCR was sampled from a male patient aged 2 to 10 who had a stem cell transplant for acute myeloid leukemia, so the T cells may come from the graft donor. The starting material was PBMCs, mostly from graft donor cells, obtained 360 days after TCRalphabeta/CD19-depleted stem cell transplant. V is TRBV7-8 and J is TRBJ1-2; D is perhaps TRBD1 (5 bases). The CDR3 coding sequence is TGTGCCAGCAGCTCCCGGGACGGAAACTATGGCTACACCTTC. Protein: CASSSRDGNYGYTF.